This T cell receptor beta chain emerged from a study of blood T cell repertoires in COVID-19. The wider study: The United States, Italy and Spain were the sources of the acute and convalescent COVID-19 samples.

Trimming pared 6 bases from V and 8 bases from J, leaving 16 bases between. CDR3 size: 13 residues. Produced via immunoSEQ multiplex PCR; TCRdb's table is partial and in-frame only. The repertoire holds approximately 200,000 clones, approximately 79% seen once, with around 15% in the top ten. The J gene is TRBJ1-1, the V gene TRBV12-3 or TRBV12-4; D ambiguous. The sequencing sample was made of peripheral blood. This TCR came from a man between 60 and 75 years old with active or convalescent COVID-19. CDR3 bases: TGTGCCAGCAGCCCGAACTCCCCACGCGAAGCTTTCTTT. Amino acids: CASSPNSPREAFF.